The source of this TCR beta chain is a study of CD8 T cells in Susac syndrome. Per the germline V gene, CDR1 is SGHAT and CDR2 is FQDESV (reference sequence). This CDR3 has 20 amino acids. J gave up 3 bases and V 0 bases, and 13 bases lay outside the gene matches. Study-wide results and limits: Regarding the TCR sequencing and HLA analysis, the study admitted that a relatively small number of individuals were involved.

Random hexamers primed reverse transcription of roughly 0.5 to 1 ug RNA. MiXCR was run by TCRdb on the immunoSEQ multiplex PCR reads, yielding one entry per CDR3 protein. The sample holds around 150,000 distinct CDR3 sequences; 95% are singletons and the top ten take about 0.18%. Comments on this clonotype: Its antigen is not known.

This sequence originates from a human donor with Susac syndrome. The sample consisted of CD8+ T cells from PBMCs. V usage is TRBV11-1 and J usage is TRBJ2-1, with TRBD2 matching over 11 bases. The DNA for the CDR3 is TGTGCCAGCAGCTTAGCTAGTCGACCCGGGACTAGCGGAGTCTACAATGAGCAGTTCTTC. Its protein is CASSLASRPGTSGVYNEQFF.